This TCR beta chain is drawn from a study of regulatory T cells in long-lasting Graves disease. Study-level findings and limits: The number of shared public clonotypes was higher in persistent patients (around 2,700) than new patients (966).

This clonotype was observed a handful of times. No antigen is known for it. Arm-PCR of CDR3 regions and iRepertoire HTBI primers were used to build TCR beta libraries. From the multiplex PCR reads, TCRdb called clonotypes with MiXCR, one entry per CDR3 protein. The sample has 540,000 or so distinct CDR3 sequences; roughly 14% are singletons. Specified time point: newly diagnosed GD, antithyroid drugs for less than 3 months. PBMCs provided the RNA from which the TCR library was made. The collection involved drawing around 10 milliliters of peripheral blood into EDTA tubes. Germline CDR1 SQVTM, CDR2 ANQGSEA. Trimming took 7 bases from V and 6 from J; bases not matched to a gene: 4. This CDR3 contains 11 residues. The data also belong to a second study, concerning T cells in Graves' hyperthyroidism and ophthalmopathy. That paper states: Blood also contained most expanded thyroid clonotypes above 0.001.

The chain couples TRBV29-1 to TRBJ1-2, with 8 bases fitting TRBD1. This sequence originates from a man aged 30 to 39 with Graves disease. Sequenced material: peripheral blood mononuclear cells (PBMCs), taken at new diagnosis, from a patient treated with antithyroid drugs. CDR3 nucleotide sequence: TGCAGCGCAGGGGGCGCGGATGGCTACACCTTC. This translates into CSAGGADGYTF.